This T cell receptor beta chain appears in the sequencing data of a study of shared clonotypes between healthy human individuals. Overall study results and limits: On the whole, naive subsets had larger estimated richness than memory subsets had.

Only CD45RO-negative cells positively selected for CCR7 counted as naive CD8 cells, so terminally differentiated effector memory CD45RA+ cells were excluded. The donors were adults (healthy and HIV-negative) with no recent acute infections or vaccinations. This clone was seen a single time. Its target is not known. A read error likely explains this, since a far larger clone differs by one base. Replicate sorted-subset PCRs were loaded with around 0.2 ug DNA, roughly 33,000 T cell genomes. Original analysis: ImmunoSEQ supplied junction-only sequences lacking quality scores, so filtering was different. TCRdb's table, derived via immunoSEQ multiplex PCR, lists solely in-frame clones and lacks some. For V, J and clone size, that table is used; D and trimming come from the DNA. The top ten clones hold 24% of a sample with around 700,000 clones, 92% of them seen once. V lost 6 bases, J lost 1 base, and 17 bases lay in between. The length of the CDR3 is 16 residues. CDR1 and CDR2 from the germline V gene are MDHEN and SYDVKM.

Source material: naive CD8+ T cells sorted from blood. This rearrangement joins TRBV28 to TRBJ2-3, with a possible D match to TRBD1 (5 bases). This receptor was obtained from a man aged 25 to 40 in good health. CDR3 DNA: TGTGCCAGCAGCTACCTGACAGAAGAGGGCACAGATACGCAGTATTTT. Translation gives CASSYLTEEGTDTQYF.